This T cell receptor beta chain appears in the sequencing data of a study of T cell responses to AZD1222 COVID-19 vaccine. Overall study findings and caveats: It should be noted that donors were predominantly white British and more often female, and clonal diversity was possibly underestimated.

TCRdb's table, derived via immunoSEQ multiplex PCR, lists solely in-frame clones and lacks some. The repertoire holds 150,000 or so clones, with just over 85% as singletons. The CDR3 consists of 14 residues. The germline gives CDR1 SEHNR, CDR2 FQNEAQ (reference sequence). V lost 5 bases and J 5 bases, leaving 12 bases between the germline ends. Comments on this clone: What it binds is unknown.

This chain uses TRBV7-9 with TRBJ1-4; D uncertain. Material: peripheral blood, obtained on day 0 of AZD1222 vaccination. This TCR was recovered from an adult in good health. The CDR3 protein is CASSQLRGNEKLFF. The CDR3 DNA reads TGTGCCAGCAGCCAGTTACGGGGAAATGAAAAACTGTTTTTT.